The clone carrying this TCR beta chain was recorded at least ten times. The antigen is not known. The sample originates from a study of breast tumors, draining lymph nodes, adjacent tissues. Study-wide findings and caveats: Most tumor T cells seemingly derive from lymph node, then expand in tumor. Data only fit, rather than demonstrated, lymph node origin of most tumor T cells.

Breast cancer patients provided tissue from their axillary draining lymph nodes. TCRdb itself ran the multiplex PCR reads through MiXCR, one entry per CDR3 protein. The sample lists about 130,000 distinct CDR3 sequences, 20% occurring once. Germline trimming cut 4 bases from V and 2 bases from J; bases unmatched to any gene: 3. The CDR3 runs 14 residues. Germline CDR1 and CDR2: SNHLY and FYNNEI. The chain uses TRBV2 and TRBJ2-5, with 8 bases aligning to TRBD1. The material sequenced was axillary lymph node tissue. This clonotype originated in a female donor with breast cancer. Some clones in this sample may be carry-over from other donors' samples. The DNA of the CDR3 is TGTGCCAGCAGTGGGACAGGGTTTCAAGAGACCCAGTACTTC. It codes for CASSGTGFQETQYF.